One and the same sample provided the 17 T cell receptor beta chains below, sequenced in a study of early T cells in non-severe SARS-CoV-2 infection. One entry per CDR3 protein, called by TCRdb with MiXCR from the 5' RACE reads. In the table there are some 35,000 distinct CDR3 sequences, around 4% of which are singletons. Sample: whole blood. These receptors were collected from an adult who was a healthcare worker with PCR-confirmed SARS-CoV-2 infection or an uninfected control (not recorded which).

This clonotype has ten or more counts. The chain combines TRBV9 with TRBJ2-2; tentatively, D is TRBD1 or TRBD2 (5 bases each). The germline V and J ends were trimmed by 3 bases and 6 bases, with 27 bases remaining between them. CDR3 length equals 19 residues. CDR1 is SGDLS, CDR2 YYNGEE, per germline. CDR3 bases: TGTGCCAGCAGCGCGGATTCACAGTGGGCGGCAGGGAGATCCGGGGAGCTGTTTTTT. Translated, it gives CASSADSQWAAGRSGELFF.

This clonotype has at least ten counts. The genes are TRBV29-1 and TRBJ2-1, with 8 bases aligning to TRBD1. The germline gives CDR1 SQVTM, CDR2 ANQGSEA. V lost 2 bases and J lost 6; bases outside the gene matches: 3. This CDR3 is built from 13 residues. CDR3 in DNA: TGCAGCGTTGAACTGGACAGGGTCAATGAGCAGTTCTTC. This sequence encodes CSVELDRVNEQFF.

Many counts were recorded for this clonotype. This rearrangement joins TRBV11-3 to TRBJ2-2; no definite D call. The CDR3 has 16 residues. Germline loops: CDR1 SGHNT, CDR2 YENEEA. Trimming left V 2 bases short and J 0 bases short, with 10 bases between. This chain's CDR3 is CASSLIRPANTGELFF. For the CDR3, the DNA is TGTGCCAGCAGCTTAATTAGACCTGCGAACACCGGGGAGCTGTTTTTT.

In its sample, this clonotype was seen a few times. The chain uses TRBV6-2 or TRBV6-3 and TRBJ2-3; 8 positions agree with TRBD2. V lost 0 bases, J lost 2 bases, and 25 bases stayed unmatched. The germline gives CDR1 MNHEY, CDR2 SVGEGT. The CDR3 extends over 23 amino acids. CDR3 bases: TGTGCCAGCAGTTACTCGTGGACTAGCTGGAGTCCCAGTAGCCCACCCGACACAGATACGCAGTATTTT. It is translated as CASSYSWTSWSPSSPPDTDTQYF.

This clonotype was found many times. The gene calls are TRBV6-5 and TRBJ2-3; D not resolved. In germline, CDR1 is MNHEY, CDR2 SVGAGI. Trimming pared 0 bases from V and 5 bases from J, leaving 6 bases between. The CDR3 runs 13 residues. CDR3 sequence: CASSYSSVDTQYF. For the CDR3, the DNA is TGTGCCAGCAGTTACTCGTCCGTAGATACGCAGTATTTT.

This clonotype appeared many times. The chain couples TRBV7-3 to TRBJ2-3; D perhaps matches TRBD2 (5 bases). Germline CDR1 is SGHTA and CDR2 is FQGTGA. The CDR3 loop spans 15 amino acids. Trimming took 5 bases from V and 3 from J, leaving 15 bases between them. The CDR3 here is CASSPTGVKTDTQYF. The CDR3 coding sequence is TGTGCCAGCAGCCCAACCGGGGTGAAAACAGATACGCAGTATTTT.

This clonotype was recorded at least ten times. CDR3 DNA: TGTGCCAGCAGCGAACAGGGGGTGGCTTTGAGGAATCAGCCCCAGCATTTT. It specifies CASSEQGVALRNQPQHF. The chain has TRBV7-2 and TRBJ1-5, with 8 bases matching TRBD1. The CDR3 contains 17 residues. Germline CDR1 is SGHTA and CDR2 is FQGNSA. The ends lost 5 bases at V and 4 bases at J; junction bases unmatched: 13.

The chain uses TRBV6-4 and TRBJ2-3, with 8 bases lining up with TRBD2. J was trimmed by 5 bases and V by 3 bases; bases with no gene match: 7. CDR1 is MRHNA, CDR2 SNTAGT, per germline. CDR3 length: 15 amino acids. The CDR3 nucleotides are TGTGCCAGCAGTGAAGTGGCGGGAGGAATAGATACGCAGTATTTT. Its translation is CASSEVAGGIDTQYF.

This clonotype was recorded many times. The chain has TRBV28 and TRBJ1-6; the D is unclear. The germline gives CDR1 MDHEN, CDR2 SYDVKM. Deletions cut 8 bases from V and 7 bases from J, with 15 bases between. This CDR3 comprises 14 residues. The CDR3: CASANPQYNSPLHF. The CDR3 DNA reads TGTGCCAGCGCCAATCCGCAGTACAATTCACCCCTCCACTTT.

This clonotype appeared many times. This sequence joins TRBV20-1 and TRBJ1-5; D uncertain. CDR3 length: 16 amino acids. V lost 2 bases and J lost 0, with 14 bases in between. Per germline, CDR1 DFQATT and CDR2 SNEGSKA (reference sequence). The CDR3 loop is CSARPGGRDSNQPQHF. CDR3 sequence (DNA): TGCAGTGCTAGACCAGGAGGCAGAGATAGCAATCAGCCCCAGCATTTT.

This clonotype came up many times. The V and J genes are TRBV5-6 and TRBJ2-1; 13 bases are a match to TRBD2. After removal of 7 bases from V and 0 bases from J, the junction contained 10 bases not matched to a gene. The CDR3 loop spans 18 amino acids. Per the germline V gene, CDR1 is SGHDT and CDR2 is YYEEEE. This CDR3 is CASLPGLAGTSSYNEQFF. As DNA, the CDR3 is TGTGCCAGCCTCCCGGGACTAGCGGGGACGAGCTCCTACAATGAGCAGTTCTTC.

This clonotype was picked up a small number of times. As DNA, the CDR3 is TGTGCCAGCAGCGAACCGGGACTAGCGGGAGGGGTTCCCGGGGAGCTGTTTTTT. Protein: CASSEPGLAGGVPGELFF. This chain connects TRBV4-2 to TRBJ2-2; 16 bases are a match to TRBD2. Germline CDR1 and CDR2: LGHNA and YNFKEQ. The CDR3 extends over 18 amino acids. J gave up 6 bases and V 5 bases, and 9 bases lay outside the gene matches.

The sample holds a few counts of this clonotype. The chain uses TRBV30 and TRBJ2-1; tentatively, D is TRBD1 (6 bases). The CDR3 spans 15 residues. The germline V gene has CDR1 GTSNPN and CDR2 SVGIG (reference sequence). Trimming pared 6 bases from V and 6 bases from J, leaving 21 bases between. Here the CDR3 reads CACVTGPLRGNEQFF. The CDR3 DNA reads as TGTGCCTGTGTCACCGGGCCCCTCAGGGGCAATGAGCAGTTCTTC. The full variable domain, rest sourced from reference TRBV30 and TRBJ2-1, is SQTIHQWPATLVQPVGSPLSLECTVEGTSNPNLYWYRQAAGRGLQLLFYSVGIGQISSEVPQNLSASRPQDRQFILSSKKLLLSDSGFYLCACVTGPLRGNEQFFGPGTRLTVL.

This clonotype was observed at least ten times. V usage is TRBV6-1 and J usage is TRBJ2-7, with no clear D. CDR3 size: 10 residues. Germline values: CDR1 MNHNS, CDR2 SASEGT. V lost 4 bases and J 7 bases, leaving 5 bases between the germline ends. The CDR3 reads CASSGREQYV. In DNA, the CDR3 is TGTGCCAGCAGTGGCAGGGAGCAGTACGTC.

Only a few counts were recorded for this clonotype. The J gene is TRBJ1-1, the V gene TRBV18, with unresolved D. CDR1 KGHSH and CDR2 LQKENI come from the germline V gene. This CDR3 has 15 residues. Trimming pared 0 bases from V and 0 bases from J, leaving 8 bases between. CDR3 nucleotides: TGTGCCAGCTCACCACCCGGAGGGATGAACACTGAAGCTTTCTTT. This encodes CASSPPGGMNTEAFF. Full variable domain (outside the CDR3, taken from reference TRBV18 and TRBJ1-1): NAGVMQNPRHLVRRRGQEARLRCSPMKGHSHVYWYRQLPEEGLKFMVYLQKENIIDESGMPKERFSAEFPKEGPSILRIQQVVRGDSAAYFCASSPPGGMNTEAFFGQGTRLTVV.

V gene TRBV25-1 combines with J gene TRBJ2-3, with 8 bases identical to TRBD1. In germline, CDR1 is MGHDK, CDR2 SYGVNS. This CDR3 is 15 amino acids long. Trimming took 6 bases from V and 1 from J; bases not matched to a gene: 6. This CDR3 is CASSETGAGTDTQYF. The DNA of the CDR3 is TGTGCCAGCAGCGAGACAGGGGCTGGCACAGATACGCAGTATTTT.

Ten or more counts support this clonotype. The chain carries TRBV5-1 and TRBJ2-3; no firm D call. Looked up from germline, CDR1 is SGHRS and CDR2 is YFSETQ. V gave up 1 base and J gave up 2 bases, with 5 bases separating them. This CDR3 comprises 13 residues. The DNA of the CDR3 is TGCGCCAGCAGCTTGCCCGCCACAGATACGCAGTATTTT. It codes for CASSLPATDTQYF.